The entry below gives a single T cell receptor beta chain sequence along with its context. The data belong to a study of blood T cell repertoires in COVID-19. Study as a whole: T cells, B-cell-depleted T cells, or PBMCs supplied cDNA or gDNA.

Between the trimmed V and J ends, which lost 6 bases and 2 bases, there was a span of 11 bases. CDR1 LNHDA and CDR2 SQIVND come from the germline V gene (reference sequence). The CDR3 sequence is 13 residues long. Original processing methods: Reference gene primer amplification gave nucleated cell count estimates. Clones were read by immunoSEQ multiplex PCR, and TCRdb kept only the in-frame ones, dropping some. The D gene and trimming were derived from the DNA, and the V and J assignments and clone size from that table. The table records tens of thousands of clones, about 80% of them present only once.

This clonotype was sampled from a man under 40 with COVID-19, enrolled during active disease. This chain links TRBV19 with TRBJ2-7; perhaps TRBD1 as D (5 bases). Sample: peripheral blood. The CDR3 DNA reads TGTGCCAGTAGCCCCAGGGAAACCTACGAGCAGTACTTC. Its translation: CASSPRETYEQYF.